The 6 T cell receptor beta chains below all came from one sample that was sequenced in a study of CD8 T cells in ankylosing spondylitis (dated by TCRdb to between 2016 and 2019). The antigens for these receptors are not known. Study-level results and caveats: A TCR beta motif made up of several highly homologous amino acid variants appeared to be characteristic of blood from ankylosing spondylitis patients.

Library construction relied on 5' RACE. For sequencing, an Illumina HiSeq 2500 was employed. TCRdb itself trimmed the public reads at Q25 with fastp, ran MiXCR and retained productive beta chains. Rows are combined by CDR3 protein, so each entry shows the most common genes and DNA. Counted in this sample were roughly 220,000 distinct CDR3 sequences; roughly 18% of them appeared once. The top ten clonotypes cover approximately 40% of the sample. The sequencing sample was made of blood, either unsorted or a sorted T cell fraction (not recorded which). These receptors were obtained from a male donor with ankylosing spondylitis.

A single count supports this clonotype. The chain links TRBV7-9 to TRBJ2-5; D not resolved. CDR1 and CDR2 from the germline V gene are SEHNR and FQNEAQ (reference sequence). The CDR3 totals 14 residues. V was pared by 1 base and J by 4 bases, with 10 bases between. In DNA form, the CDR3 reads TGTGCCAGCAGCTTAGGATCGGGCCCAGAGACCCAGTACTTC. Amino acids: CASSLGSGPETQYF.

Here the CDR3 reads CASSLVSRAGLDYGYTF. The CDR3 DNA reads as TGTGCCAGCAGCTTAGTTTCTAGGGCGGGTTTAGACTATGGCTACACCTTC. The V and J genes are TRBV7-8 and TRBJ1-2; D not certain. V was cut by 1 base and J by 3 bases, with 18 bases left in between. The CDR3 extends over 17 amino acids. Germline values: CDR1 SGHVS, CDR2 FQNEAQ.

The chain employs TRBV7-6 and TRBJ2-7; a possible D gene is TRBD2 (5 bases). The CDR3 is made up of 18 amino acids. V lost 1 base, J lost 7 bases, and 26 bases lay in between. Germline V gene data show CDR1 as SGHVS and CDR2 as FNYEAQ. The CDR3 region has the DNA TGTGCCAGCAGCTTAGGGGCTCTAGGGAGCGGCCTCCTGGGTGAGCAGTACTTC. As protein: CASSLGALGSGLLGEQYF. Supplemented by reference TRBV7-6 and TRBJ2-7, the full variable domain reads GAGVSQSPRYKVTKRGQDVALRCDPISGHVSLYWYRQALGQGPEFLTYFNYEAQQDKSGLPNDRFSAERPEGSISTLTIQRTEQRDSAMYRCASSLGALGSGLLGEQYFGPGTRLTVT.

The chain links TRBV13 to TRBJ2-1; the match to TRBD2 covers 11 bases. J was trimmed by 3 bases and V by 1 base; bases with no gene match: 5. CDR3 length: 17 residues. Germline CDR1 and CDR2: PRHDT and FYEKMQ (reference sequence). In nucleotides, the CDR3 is TGTGCCAGCAGCTTAGTGGCTAGCGGGGGGATCTACAATGAGCAGTTCTTC. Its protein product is CASSLVASGGIYNEQFF.

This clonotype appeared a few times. The CDR3 DNA is TGTGCCAGCAGCCCGCTCCCAAACAATGAGCAGTTCTTC. Protein: CASSPLPNNEQFF. The rearrangement links TRBV4-2 to TRBJ2-1; no definite D call. The CDR3 has 13 residues. CDR1 is LGHNA and CDR2 is YNFKEQ in the germline V gene. With 4 bases removed from V and 5 bases from J, the gap between germline ends came to 9 bases.

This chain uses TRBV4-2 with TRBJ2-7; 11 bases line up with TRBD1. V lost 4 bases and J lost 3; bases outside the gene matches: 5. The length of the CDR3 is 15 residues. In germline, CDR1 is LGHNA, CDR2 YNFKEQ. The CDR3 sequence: CASSPTGTGGYEQYF. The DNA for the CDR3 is TGTGCCAGCAGCCCGACGGGGACAGGGGGCTACGAGCAGTACTTC.